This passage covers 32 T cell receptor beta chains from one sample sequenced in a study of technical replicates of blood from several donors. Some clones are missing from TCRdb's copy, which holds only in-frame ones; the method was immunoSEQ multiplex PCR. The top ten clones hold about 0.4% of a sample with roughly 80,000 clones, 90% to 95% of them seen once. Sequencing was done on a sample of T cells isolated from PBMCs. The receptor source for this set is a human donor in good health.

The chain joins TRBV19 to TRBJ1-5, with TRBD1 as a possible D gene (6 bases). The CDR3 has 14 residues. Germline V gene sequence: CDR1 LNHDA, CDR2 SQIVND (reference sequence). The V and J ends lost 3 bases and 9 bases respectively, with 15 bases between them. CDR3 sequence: CASSIRQAIGPQHF. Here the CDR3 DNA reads TGTGCCAGTAGTATTCGACAGGCCATAGGGCCCCAGCATTTT.

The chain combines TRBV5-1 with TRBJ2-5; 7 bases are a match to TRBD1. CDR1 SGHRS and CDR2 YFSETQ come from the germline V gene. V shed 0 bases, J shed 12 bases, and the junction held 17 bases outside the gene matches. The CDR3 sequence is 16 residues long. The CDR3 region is CASSLGGTGDKGPKYF. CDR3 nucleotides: TGCGCCAGCAGCTTGGGAGGCACAGGGGATAAAGGCCCTAAGTACTTC.

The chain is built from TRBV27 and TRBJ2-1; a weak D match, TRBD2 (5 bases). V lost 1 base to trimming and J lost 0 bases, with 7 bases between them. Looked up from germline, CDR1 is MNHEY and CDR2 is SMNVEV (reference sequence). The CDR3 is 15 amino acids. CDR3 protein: CASSLLGSSYNEQFF. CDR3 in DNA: TGTGCCAGCAGTTTATTAGGGAGCTCCTACAATGAGCAGTTCTTC.

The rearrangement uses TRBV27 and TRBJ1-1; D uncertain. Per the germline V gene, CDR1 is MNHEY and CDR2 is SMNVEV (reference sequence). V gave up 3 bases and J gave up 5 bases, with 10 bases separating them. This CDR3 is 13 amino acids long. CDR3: CASSFSHLTEAFF. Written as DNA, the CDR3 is TGTGCCAGCAGTTTCTCCCACTTAACTGAAGCTTTCTTT.

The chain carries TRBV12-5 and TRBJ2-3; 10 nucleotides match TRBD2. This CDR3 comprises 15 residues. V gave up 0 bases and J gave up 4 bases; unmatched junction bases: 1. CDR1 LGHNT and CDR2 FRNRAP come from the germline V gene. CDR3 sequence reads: CASGLVLAGSDTQYF. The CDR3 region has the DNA TGTGCTAGTGGTTTGGTACTAGCGGGATCAGATACGCAGTATTTT.

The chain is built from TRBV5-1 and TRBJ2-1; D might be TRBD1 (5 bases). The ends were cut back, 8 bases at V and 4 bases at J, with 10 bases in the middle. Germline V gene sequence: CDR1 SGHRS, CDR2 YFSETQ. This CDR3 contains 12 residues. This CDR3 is CASSTVYNEQFF. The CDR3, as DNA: TGCGCCAGTTCGACAGTTTACAATGAGCAGTTCTTC.

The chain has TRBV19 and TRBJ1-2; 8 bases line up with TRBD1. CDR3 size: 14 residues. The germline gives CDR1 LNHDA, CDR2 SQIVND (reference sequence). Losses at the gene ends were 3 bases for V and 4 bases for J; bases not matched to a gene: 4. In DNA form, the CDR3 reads TGTGCCAGTAGTATGCAGGGGGCGCGCTATGGCTACACCTTC. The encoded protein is CASSMQGARYGYTF.

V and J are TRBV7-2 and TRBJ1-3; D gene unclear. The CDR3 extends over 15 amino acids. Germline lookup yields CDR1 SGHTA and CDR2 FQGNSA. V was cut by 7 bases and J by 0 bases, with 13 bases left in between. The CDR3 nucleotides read TGTGCCAGCACGCGGAAAGCATCCTCTGGAAACACCATATATTTT. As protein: CASTRKASSGNTIYF.

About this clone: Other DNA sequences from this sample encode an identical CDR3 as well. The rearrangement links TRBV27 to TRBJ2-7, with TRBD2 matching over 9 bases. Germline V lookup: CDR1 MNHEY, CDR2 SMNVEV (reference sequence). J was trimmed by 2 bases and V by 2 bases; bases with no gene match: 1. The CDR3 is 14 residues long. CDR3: CASSLAGGAYEQYF. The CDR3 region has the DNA TGTGCCAGCAGTTTAGCGGGAGGGGCCTACGAGCAGTACTTC.

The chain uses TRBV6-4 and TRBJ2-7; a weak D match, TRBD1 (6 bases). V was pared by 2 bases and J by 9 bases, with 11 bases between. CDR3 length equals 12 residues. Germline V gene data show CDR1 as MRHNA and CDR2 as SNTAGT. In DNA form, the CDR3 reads TGTGCCAGCAGTGACATAAGGGGGAGGCAGTACTTC. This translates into CASSDIRGRQYF.

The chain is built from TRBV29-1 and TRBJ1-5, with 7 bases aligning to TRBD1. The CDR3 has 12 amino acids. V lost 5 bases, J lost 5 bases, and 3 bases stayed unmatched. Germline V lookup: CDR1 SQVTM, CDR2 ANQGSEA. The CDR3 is CSVWDSDQPQHF. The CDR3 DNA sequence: TGCAGCGTTTGGGACAGTGATCAGCCCCAGCATTTT.

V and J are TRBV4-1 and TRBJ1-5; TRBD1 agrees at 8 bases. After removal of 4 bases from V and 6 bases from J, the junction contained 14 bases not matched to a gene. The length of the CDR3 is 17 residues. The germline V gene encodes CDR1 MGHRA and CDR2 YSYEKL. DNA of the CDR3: TGCGCCAGCAGCCTGCGAGAAGGCAGGGGGCCTAGTCAGCCCCAGCATTTT. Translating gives CASSLREGRGPSQPQHF.

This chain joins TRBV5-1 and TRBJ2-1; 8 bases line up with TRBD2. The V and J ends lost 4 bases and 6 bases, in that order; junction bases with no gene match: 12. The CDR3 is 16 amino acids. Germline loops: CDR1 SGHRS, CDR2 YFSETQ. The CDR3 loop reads CASSVSREGGVNEQFF. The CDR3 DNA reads TGCGCCAGCAGCGTATCCCGGGAGGGGGGGGTCAATGAGCAGTTCTTC.

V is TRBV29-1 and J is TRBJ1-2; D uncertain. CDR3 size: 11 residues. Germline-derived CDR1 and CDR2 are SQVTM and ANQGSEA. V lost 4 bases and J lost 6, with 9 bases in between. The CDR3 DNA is TGCAGCGTTGTTGCAGGAAATGGCTACACCTTC. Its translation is CSVVAGNGYTF. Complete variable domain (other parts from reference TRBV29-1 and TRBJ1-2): SAVISQKPSRDICQRGTSLTIQCQVDSQVTMMFWYRQQPGQSLTLIATANQGSEATYESGFVIDKFPISRPNLTFSTLTVSNMSPEDSSIYLCSVVAGNGYTFGSGTRLTVV.

The DNA for the CDR3 is TGTGCCAGCAGTTCTCTACAGGGGTACGGCAATCAGCCCCAGCATTTT. Residues: CASSSLQGYGNQPQHF. V gene TRBV6-5 combines with J gene TRBJ1-5, with TRBD1 matching 7 bases. The trim removed 4 bases at V and 2 bases at J, leaving 8 bases unmatched. Germline V gene data show CDR1 as MNHEY and CDR2 as SVGAGI. The CDR3 is 16 residues long.

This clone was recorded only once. CDR3 sequence: CASSSRGTGVGEQYF. The CDR3 nucleotides are TGTGCCAGCAGTTCCAGGGGGACAGGGGTTGGGGAGCAGTACTTC. The chain links TRBV6-5 to TRBJ2-7; 10 bases map to TRBD1. This CDR3 has 15 residues. Germline CDR1 reads MNHEY; CDR2 reads SVGAGI. Trimming took 4 bases from V and 7 from J; bases not matched to a gene: 10.

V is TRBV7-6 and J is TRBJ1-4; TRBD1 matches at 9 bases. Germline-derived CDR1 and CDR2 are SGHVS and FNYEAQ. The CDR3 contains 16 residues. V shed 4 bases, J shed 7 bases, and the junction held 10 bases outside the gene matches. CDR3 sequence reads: CASSSSGTGSPEKLFF. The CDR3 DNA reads TGTGCCAGCAGCTCTTCCGGGACAGGGTCCCCTGAAAAACTGTTTTTT.

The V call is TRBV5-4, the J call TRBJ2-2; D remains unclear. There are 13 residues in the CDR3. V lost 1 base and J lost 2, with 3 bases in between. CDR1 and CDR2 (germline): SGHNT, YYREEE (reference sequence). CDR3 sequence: CASSLLNTGELFF. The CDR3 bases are TGTGCCAGCAGCTTGCTAAACACCGGGGAGCTGTTTTTT.

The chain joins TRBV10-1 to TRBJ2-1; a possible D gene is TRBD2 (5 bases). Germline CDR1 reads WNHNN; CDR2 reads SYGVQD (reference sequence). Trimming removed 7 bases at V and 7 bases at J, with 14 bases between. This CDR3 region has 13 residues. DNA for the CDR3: TGCGCCAGCAACTTTCCGGGGTTTAATGAGCAGTTCTTC. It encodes CASNFPGFNEQFF.

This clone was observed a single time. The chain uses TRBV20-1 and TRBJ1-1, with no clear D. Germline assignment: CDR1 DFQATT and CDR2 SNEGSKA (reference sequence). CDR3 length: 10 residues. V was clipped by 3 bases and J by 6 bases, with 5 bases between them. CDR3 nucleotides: TGCAGTGCTAGTTTATCTGAAGCTTTCTTT. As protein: CSASLSEAFF.

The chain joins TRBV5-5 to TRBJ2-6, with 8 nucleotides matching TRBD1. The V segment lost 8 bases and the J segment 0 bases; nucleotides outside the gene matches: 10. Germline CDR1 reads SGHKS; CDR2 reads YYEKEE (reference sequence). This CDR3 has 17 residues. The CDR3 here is CASNAGTGPSGANVLTF. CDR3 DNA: TGTGCCAGTAATGCCGGGACAGGACCCTCTGGGGCCAACGTCCTGACTTTC.

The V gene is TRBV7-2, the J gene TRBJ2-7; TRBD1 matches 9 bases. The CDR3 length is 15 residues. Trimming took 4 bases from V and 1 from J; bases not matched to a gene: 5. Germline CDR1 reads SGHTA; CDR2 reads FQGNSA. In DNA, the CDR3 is TGTGCCAGCAGCTCCACCGGGACAGGGTCCTACGAGCAGTACTTC. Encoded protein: CASSSTGTGSYEQYF.

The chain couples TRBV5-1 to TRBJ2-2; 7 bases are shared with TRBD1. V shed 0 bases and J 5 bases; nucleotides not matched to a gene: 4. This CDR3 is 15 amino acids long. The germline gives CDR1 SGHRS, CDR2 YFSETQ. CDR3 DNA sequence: TGCGCCAGCAGCTTGGGGGACAGCAGAACCGGGGAGCTGTTTTTT. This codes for CASSLGDSRTGELFF.

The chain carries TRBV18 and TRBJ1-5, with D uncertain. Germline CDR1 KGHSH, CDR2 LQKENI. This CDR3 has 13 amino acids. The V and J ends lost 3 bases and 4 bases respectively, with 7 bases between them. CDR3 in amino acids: CASSPPGNQPQHF. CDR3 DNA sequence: TGTGCCAGCTCACCTCCGGGGAATCAGCCCCAGCATTTT.

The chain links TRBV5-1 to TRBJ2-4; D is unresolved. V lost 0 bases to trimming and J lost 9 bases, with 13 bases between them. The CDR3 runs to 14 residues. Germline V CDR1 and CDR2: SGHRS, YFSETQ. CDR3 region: CASSLDAPPGIQYF. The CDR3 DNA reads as TGCGCCAGCAGCTTGGATGCCCCCCCGGGCATTCAGTACTTC. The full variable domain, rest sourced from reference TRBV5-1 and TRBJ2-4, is KAGVTQTPRYLIKTRGQQVTLSCSPISGHRSVSWYQQTPGQGLQFLFEYFSETQRNKGNFPGRFSGRQFSNSRSEMNVSTLELGDSALYLCASSLDAPPGIQYFGAGTRLSVL.

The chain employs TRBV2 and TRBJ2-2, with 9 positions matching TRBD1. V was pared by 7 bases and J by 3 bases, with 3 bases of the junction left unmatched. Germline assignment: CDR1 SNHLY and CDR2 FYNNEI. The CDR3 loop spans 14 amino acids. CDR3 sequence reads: CASTGTGYTGELFF. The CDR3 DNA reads TGTGCCAGCACCGGGACAGGGTACACCGGGGAGCTGTTTTTT.

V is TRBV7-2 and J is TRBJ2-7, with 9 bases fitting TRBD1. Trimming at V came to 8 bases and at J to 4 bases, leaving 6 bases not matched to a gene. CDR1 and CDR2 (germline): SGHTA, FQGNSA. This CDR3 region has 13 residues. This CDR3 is CASGQGIGYEQYF. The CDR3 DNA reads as TGTGCCAGCGGACAGGGGATTGGGTACGAGCAGTACTTC.

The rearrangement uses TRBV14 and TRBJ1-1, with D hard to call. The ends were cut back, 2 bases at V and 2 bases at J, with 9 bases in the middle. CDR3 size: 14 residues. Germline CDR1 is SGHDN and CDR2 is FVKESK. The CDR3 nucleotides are TGTGCCAGCAGCCAATTGACAAAAAACACTGAAGCTTTCTTT. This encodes CASSQLTKNTEAFF.

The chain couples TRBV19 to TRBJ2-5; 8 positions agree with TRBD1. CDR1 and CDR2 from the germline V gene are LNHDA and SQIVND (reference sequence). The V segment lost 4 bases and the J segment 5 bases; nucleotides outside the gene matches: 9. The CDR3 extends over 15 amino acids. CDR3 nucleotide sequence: TGTGCCAGTAGTACGAGGGCAGGGGGCGAGGAGACCCAGTACTTC. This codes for CASSTRAGGEETQYF.

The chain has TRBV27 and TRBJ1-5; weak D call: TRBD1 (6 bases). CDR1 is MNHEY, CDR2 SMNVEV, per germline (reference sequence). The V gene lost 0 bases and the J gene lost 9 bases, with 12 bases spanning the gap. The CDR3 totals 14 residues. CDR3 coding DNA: TGTGCCAGCAGTTTATCCAGGGGAGGGACGCCCCAGCATTTT. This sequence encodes CASSLSRGGTPQHF.

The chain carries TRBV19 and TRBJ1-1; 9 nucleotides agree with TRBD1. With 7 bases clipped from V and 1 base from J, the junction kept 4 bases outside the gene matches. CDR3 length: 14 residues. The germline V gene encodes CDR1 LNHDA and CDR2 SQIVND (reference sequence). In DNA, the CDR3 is TGTGCCAGTAAATTGGGACAGGGGAACACTGAAGCTTTCTTT. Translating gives CASKLGQGNTEAFF.

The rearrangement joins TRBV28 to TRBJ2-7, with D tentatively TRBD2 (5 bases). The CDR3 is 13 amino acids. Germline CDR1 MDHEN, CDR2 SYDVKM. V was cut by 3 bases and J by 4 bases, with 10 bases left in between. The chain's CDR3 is CASSFRTGYEQYF. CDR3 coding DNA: TGTGCCAGCAGTTTCCGGACGGGATACGAGCAGTACTTC.